This is a list of T cell receptor beta chains from one sample in a study of T cell responses to AZD1222 COVID-19 vaccine. TCRdb's copy holds only in-frame clones and misses some; the assay was immunoSEQ multiplex PCR. Among 110,000 to 150,000 clones, 90% to 95% were seen once, and the ten largest hold 9.5% to 15%. This specimen consisted of peripheral blood, obtained after recovery from COVID-19. Receptors were obtained from an adult who had recovered from COVID-19. The CDR3 runs from the conserved cysteine through the conserved F or W. Fields, in order: V gene, clone size, D gene, J gene, CDR3 DNA, CDR3 protein. The D gene is left open where the match is weak. Clone size, where shown, is once, few, many, or a class for clones that have expanded.

v_gene: TRBV6-5
abundance: -
d_gene: -
j_gene: TRBJ1-1
CDR3nt: TGTGCCAGCAGTTACTCCAGGGTTGGGGACACTGAAGCTTTCTTT
CDR3aa: CASSYSRVGDTEAFF

v_gene: TRBV29-1
abundance: -
d_gene: TRBD2
j_gene: TRBJ2-1
CDR3nt: TGCAGCGTTGGGGCTAGCGGGGAGTTAAATGAGCAGTTCTTC
CDR3aa: CSVGASGELNEQFF

v_gene: TRBV5-1
abundance: -
d_gene: TRBD2
j_gene: TRBJ2-5
CDR3nt: TGCGCCAGCGCGAAAGCGGGGCGGGTGGAGACCCAGTACTTC
CDR3aa: CASAKAGRVETQYF

v_gene: TRBV6-2/TRBV6-3
abundance: -
d_gene: TRBD1
j_gene: TRBJ1-2
CDR3nt: TGTGCCAGCAGTTACCGACGACAGGGTGAGGGCCCGGTTAATTACACCTTC
CDR3aa: CASSYRRQGEGPVNYTF

v_gene: TRBV7-3
abundance: -
d_gene: TRBD1
j_gene: TRBJ2-1
CDR3nt: TGTGCCAGCAGCCGATGGACAGGAGCTGAGCTAAATGAGCAGTTCTTC
CDR3aa: CASSRWTGAELNEQFF

v_gene: TRBV4-1
abundance: once
d_gene: TRBD2
j_gene: TRBJ2-5
CDR3nt: TGCGCCAGCAGCCAATTAGGACTAGCGAAGGTAGAGACCCAGTACTTC
CDR3aa: CASSQLGLAKVETQYF

v_gene: TRBV19
abundance: -
d_gene: -
j_gene: TRBJ2-7
CDR3nt: TGTGCCAGTAGTATCGGTACGCGATCCTACGAGCAGTACTTC
CDR3aa: CASSIGTRSYEQYF

v_gene: TRBV4-1
abundance: -
d_gene: -
j_gene: TRBJ2-1
CDR3nt: TGCGCCAGCAGCCAAGGAGGCGGTAACTCCTACAATGAGCAGTTCTTC
CDR3aa: CASSQGGGNSYNEQFF

v_gene: TRBV4-2
abundance: -
d_gene: -
j_gene: TRBJ1-4
CDR3nt: TGTGCCAGCAGCCTAGTCGACAGCCTGGAAAAACTGTTTTTT
CDR3aa: CASSLVDSLEKLFF

v_gene: TRBV3-1/TRBV3-2
abundance: -
d_gene: -
j_gene: TRBJ1-3
CDR3nt: TGTGCCAGCAGCCAATCAGGGAACGGAAACACCATATATTTT
CDR3aa: CASSQSGNGNTIYF

v_gene: TRBV29-1
abundance: -
d_gene: -
j_gene: TRBJ2-7
CDR3nt: TGCAGCGTTGGCCAGGGAAGCTCCTACGAGCAGTACTTC
CDR3aa: CSVGQGSSYEQYF

v_gene: TRBV30
abundance: -
d_gene: -
j_gene: TRBJ2-7
CDR3nt: TGTGCCTGGCGCGGCAGTTACTACGAGCAGTACTTC
CDR3aa: CAWRGSYYEQYF

v_gene: TRBV7-9
abundance: -
d_gene: TRBD1
j_gene: TRBJ2-7
CDR3nt: TGTGCCAGCAGCTCCCCGGACAGGACGGGGGAGCAGTACTTC
CDR3aa: CASSSPDRTGEQYF

v_gene: TRBV6-5
abundance: -
d_gene: -
j_gene: TRBJ2-1
CDR3nt: TGTGCCAGCAGAATCGTCGTGGGTAATGAGCAGTTCTTC
CDR3aa: CASRIVVGNEQFF

v_gene: TRBV3-1/TRBV3-2
abundance: -
d_gene: TRBD2
j_gene: TRBJ2-7
CDR3nt: TGTGCCAGCAGCCAAGGGCCTAGCGGGAGCTACGAGCAGTACTTC
CDR3aa: CASSQGPSGSYEQYF

v_gene: TRBV19
abundance: -
d_gene: -
j_gene: TRBJ2-6
CDR3nt: TGTGCCAGTAGGAGTTTTGGGGCCAACGTCCTGACTTTC
CDR3aa: CASRSFGANVLTF

v_gene: TRBV7-6
abundance: -
d_gene: -
j_gene: TRBJ1-5
CDR3nt: TGTGCCAGCAGCTTGGGCACTAATCAGCCCCAGCATTTT
CDR3aa: CASSLGTNQPQHF

v_gene: TRBV2
abundance: -
d_gene: TRBD2
j_gene: TRBJ2-2
CDR3nt: TGTGCCAGCGGCCGGGAGGCCCTCGGGGAGCTGTTTTTT
CDR3aa: CASGREALGELFF

v_gene: TRBV29-1
abundance: -
d_gene: TRBD1
j_gene: TRBJ2-3
CDR3nt: TGCAGCGTCCGTATACTGACAGGGGTTGAGGGAGATACGCAGTATTTT
CDR3aa: CSVRILTGVEGDTQYF

v_gene: TRBV2
abundance: -
d_gene: -
j_gene: TRBJ1-6
CDR3nt: TGTGCCACCCAGGGAGTGGAAAATTCACCCCTCCACTTT
CDR3aa: CATQGVENSPLHF

v_gene: TRBV6-5
abundance: -
d_gene: -
j_gene: TRBJ2-7
CDR3nt: TGTGCCAGCAGTTACGGCTTGGGGCAAACCTACGAGCAGTACTTC
CDR3aa: CASSYGLGQTYEQYF

v_gene: TRBV4-1
abundance: -
d_gene: -
j_gene: TRBJ2-7
CDR3nt: TGCGCCAGCAGCCAAGAGGAGTGGGGTTCCTACGAGCAGTACTTC
CDR3aa: CASSQEEWGSYEQYF

v_gene: TRBV19
abundance: -
d_gene: TRBD1
j_gene: TRBJ1-1
CDR3nt: TGTGCCAGTAGTATTGGGACAGGGCTCATGAACACTGAAGCTTTCTTT
CDR3aa: CASSIGTGLMNTEAFF

v_gene: TRBV6-6
abundance: -
d_gene: TRBD2
j_gene: TRBJ2-5
CDR3nt: TGTGCCACCGCGAGGACTAGCGGGAGATCGGAGACCCAGTACTTC
CDR3aa: CATARTSGRSETQYF

v_gene: TRBV2
abundance: -
d_gene: -
j_gene: TRBJ1-1
CDR3nt: TGTGCCAGCTCGCCGGGACGCATGAACACTGAAGCTTTCTTT
CDR3aa: CASSPGRMNTEAFF

v_gene: TRBV20-1
abundance: -
d_gene: -
j_gene: TRBJ1-6
CDR3nt: TGCAGTGCTAGTTTCGGGACCCCGAATTCACCCCTCCACTTT
CDR3aa: CSASFGTPNSPLHF

v_gene: TRBV28
abundance: -
d_gene: -
j_gene: TRBJ1-2
CDR3nt: TGTGCCAGCGAAGGCAGGGATCTCAAAGGTGGCTACACCTTC
CDR3aa: CASEGRDLKGGYTF

v_gene: TRBV19
abundance: -
d_gene: -
j_gene: TRBJ1-4
CDR3nt: TGTGCCAGTAGTGGATGGAGTAATGAAAAACTGTTTTTT
CDR3aa: CASSGWSNEKLFF

v_gene: TRBV5-1
abundance: -
d_gene: -
j_gene: TRBJ1-5
CDR3nt: TGCGCCAGCAGCTTGACGCCGGACACCAATCAGCCCCAGCATTTT
CDR3aa: CASSLTPDTNQPQHF

v_gene: TRBV3-1/TRBV3-2
abundance: few
d_gene: -
j_gene: TRBJ2-4
CDR3nt: TGTGCCAGCAGCCCTGCACGCAGAGTGGCCAAAAACATTCAGTACTTC
CDR3aa: CASSPARRVAKNIQYF

v_gene: TRBV28
abundance: -
d_gene: TRBD2
j_gene: TRBJ2-3
CDR3nt: TGTGCCAGCAGTTTTGCCTGGCGGGAGGGCCGAGATACGCAGTATTTT
CDR3aa: CASSFAWREGRDTQYF

v_gene: TRBV2
abundance: -
d_gene: -
j_gene: TRBJ1-1
CDR3nt: TGTGCCAGCAGCCTCTTAGACTTGAACACTGAAGCTTTCTTT
CDR3aa: CASSLLDLNTEAFF

v_gene: TRBV5-5
abundance: -
d_gene: -
j_gene: TRBJ2-6
CDR3nt: TGTGCCAGCAGCTTGGAAAGGACGGGATTAGTCTCTGGGGCCAACGTCCTGACTTTC
CDR3aa: CASSLERTGLVSGANVLTF

v_gene: TRBV27
abundance: -
d_gene: TRBD2
j_gene: TRBJ2-7
CDR3nt: TGTGCCAGCAGTGCGGGGGGGAGCTACGAGCAGTACTTC
CDR3aa: CASSAGGSYEQYF

v_gene: TRBV24-1
abundance: -
d_gene: TRBD2
j_gene: TRBJ2-3
CDR3nt: TGTGCCACCAGTGATCTAAGCGGGAGTAGCAGCACAGATACGCAGTATTTT
CDR3aa: CATSDLSGSSSTDTQYF

v_gene: TRBV5-1
abundance: -
d_gene: -
j_gene: TRBJ2-3
CDR3nt: TGCGCCAGCAGCTTGGGGCTATCCTCCGATACGCAGTATTTT
CDR3aa: CASSLGLSSDTQYF

v_gene: TRBV5-1
abundance: -
d_gene: TRBD2
j_gene: TRBJ2-2
CDR3nt: TGCGCCAGCAGCTCGCCCACACCGGGACTAGCGGCCCAGGGAGCCACCGGGGAGCTGTTTTTT
CDR3aa: CASSSPTPGLAAQGATGELFF

v_gene: TRBV3-1/TRBV3-2
abundance: -
d_gene: TRBD2
j_gene: TRBJ2-7
CDR3nt: TGTGCCAGCAGCCAAGGACTAGCGGGATTCCCCGAGCAGTACTTC
CDR3aa: CASSQGLAGFPEQYF

v_gene: TRBV7-8
abundance: -
d_gene: -
j_gene: TRBJ2-7
CDR3nt: TGTGCCAGCAGCCCCTACAGGATCTTGCGCGAGCAGTACTTC
CDR3aa: CASSPYRILREQYF

v_gene: TRBV28
abundance: -
d_gene: -
j_gene: TRBJ2-2
CDR3nt: TGTGCCAGCAGTTTATGGCGACGTGGGATCGGACCGGCCGGGGAGCTGTTTTTT
CDR3aa: CASSLWRRGIGPAGELFF

v_gene: TRBV29-1
abundance: -
d_gene: -
j_gene: TRBJ1-2
CDR3nt: TGCAGCGTCCCACAGGGACATGGCTACACCTTC
CDR3aa: CSVPQGHGYTF

v_gene: TRBV6-5
abundance: -
d_gene: -
j_gene: TRBJ1-1
CDR3nt: TGTGCCAGCTCAGTGGCACGGTTCGGGACTGAAGCTTTCTTT
CDR3aa: CASSVARFGTEAFF

v_gene: TRBV20-1
abundance: -
d_gene: TRBD1
j_gene: TRBJ2-3
CDR3nt: TGCAGTGCTAGTGGGCAGGGGGCGCGTGTAGTAGTCACAGATACGCAGTATTTT
CDR3aa: CSASGQGARVVVTDTQYF

v_gene: TRBV24-1
abundance: -
d_gene: -
j_gene: TRBJ1-2
CDR3nt: TGTGCCACCAGTACGAATAACTATGGCTACACCTTC
CDR3aa: CATSTNNYGYTF

v_gene: TRBV3-1/TRBV3-2
abundance: once
d_gene: -
j_gene: TRBJ1-6
CDR3nt: TGTGCCAGCAGCCAAGAAAGGGGTGGGTCACCCCTCCACTTT
CDR3aa: CASSQERGGSPLHF

v_gene: TRBV5-1
abundance: -
d_gene: TRBD2
j_gene: TRBJ2-1
CDR3nt: TGCGCCAGCAGCGGATCGACTAGCGGGGCCCTGGGGGAGCAGTTCTTC
CDR3aa: CASSGSTSGALGEQFF

v_gene: TRBV5-6
abundance: -
d_gene: -
j_gene: TRBJ1-6
CDR3nt: TGTGCCAGCAGCCCGCCCGGGGGACGTCGGAATTCACCCCTCCACTTT
CDR3aa: CASSPPGGRRNSPLHF

v_gene: TRBV4-1
abundance: -
d_gene: TRBD2
j_gene: TRBJ2-1
CDR3nt: TGCGCCAGCAGCCAAGGGACTAGCGGGAGTAGTGAGCAGTTCTTC
CDR3aa: CASSQGTSGSSEQFF

v_gene: TRBV27
abundance: -
d_gene: -
j_gene: TRBJ2-3
CDR3nt: TGTGCCAGCAGGATGGAGGGACAGTTGGTCAGCACAGATACGCAGTATTTT
CDR3aa: CASRMEGQLVSTDTQYF

v_gene: TRBV28
abundance: -
d_gene: -
j_gene: TRBJ1-1
CDR3nt: TGTGCCAGCACGGACGTCACTGAAGCTTTCTTT
CDR3aa: CASTDVTEAFF

v_gene: TRBV14
abundance: -
d_gene: TRBD1
j_gene: TRBJ2-1
CDR3nt: TGTGCCAGCAGCGAAACAGGGGTGGCCTACAATGAGCAGTTCTTC
CDR3aa: CASSETGVAYNEQFF

v_gene: TRBV16
abundance: once
d_gene: TRBD1
j_gene: TRBJ1-4
CDR3nt: TGTGCCAGCAGCCAATCTTACAGGGGGGACGAAAAACTGTTTTTT
CDR3aa: CASSQSYRGDEKLFF

v_gene: TRBV7-9
abundance: -
d_gene: -
j_gene: TRBJ2-1
CDR3nt: TGTGCCAGCAGCCGACGAACGGGGGCTGGGGATGAGCAGTTCTTC
CDR3aa: CASSRRTGAGDEQFF

v_gene: TRBV10-2
abundance: -
d_gene: -
j_gene: TRBJ2-7
CDR3nt: TGCGCCAGCAGTGGGGCGACTGCGGGGGAGCAGTACTTC
CDR3aa: CASSGATAGEQYF

v_gene: TRBV2
abundance: -
d_gene: -
j_gene: TRBJ2-5
CDR3nt: TGTGCCAGCAAAAGTAGACAAGGGTCGGAGACCCAGTACTTC
CDR3aa: CASKSRQGSETQYF

v_gene: TRBV10-3
abundance: -
d_gene: -
j_gene: TRBJ1-2
CDR3nt: TGTGCCATCAGTGAGTCGACAGGTGGTTATGGCTACACCTTC
CDR3aa: CAISESTGGYGYTF